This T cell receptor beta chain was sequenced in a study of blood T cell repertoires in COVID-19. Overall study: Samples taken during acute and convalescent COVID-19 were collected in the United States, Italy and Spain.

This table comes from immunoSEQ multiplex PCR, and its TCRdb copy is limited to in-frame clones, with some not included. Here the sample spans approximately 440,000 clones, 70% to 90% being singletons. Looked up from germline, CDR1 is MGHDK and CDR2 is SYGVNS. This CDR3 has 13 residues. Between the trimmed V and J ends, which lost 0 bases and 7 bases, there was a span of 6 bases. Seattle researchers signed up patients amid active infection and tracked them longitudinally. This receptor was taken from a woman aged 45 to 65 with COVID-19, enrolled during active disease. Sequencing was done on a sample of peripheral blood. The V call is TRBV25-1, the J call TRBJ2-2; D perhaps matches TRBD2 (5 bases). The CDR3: CASSEYGSGELFF. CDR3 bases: TGTGCCAGCAGTGAATATGGGAGCGGGGAGCTGTTTTTT.